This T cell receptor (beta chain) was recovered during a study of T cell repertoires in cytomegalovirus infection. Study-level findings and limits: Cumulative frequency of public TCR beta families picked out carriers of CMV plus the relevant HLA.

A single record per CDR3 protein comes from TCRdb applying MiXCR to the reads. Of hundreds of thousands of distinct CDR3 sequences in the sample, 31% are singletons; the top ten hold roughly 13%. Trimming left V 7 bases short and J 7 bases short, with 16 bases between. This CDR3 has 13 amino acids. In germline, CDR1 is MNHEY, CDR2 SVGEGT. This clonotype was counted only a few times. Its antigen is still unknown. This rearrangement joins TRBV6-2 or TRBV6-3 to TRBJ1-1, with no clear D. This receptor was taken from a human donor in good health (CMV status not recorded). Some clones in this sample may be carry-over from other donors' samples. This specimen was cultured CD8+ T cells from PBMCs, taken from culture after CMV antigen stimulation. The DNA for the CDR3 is TGTGCCAGCATACAAATCCCAGCATTTGAAGCTTTCTTT. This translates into CASIQIPAFEAFF.